The subject of this entry is one T cell receptor (beta chain). Following autologous stem cell transplantation, relapse occurred in every patient, and exposure to brentuximab vedotin varied. Progressive disease, partial response or complete response was each patient's best response. This CDR3 has 15 amino acids. Germline CDR1 and CDR2: SQVTM and ANQGSEA. The V and J ends lost 5 bases and 7 bases respectively, with 23 bases between them. This sample is part of a study of PD-1 blockade in classical Hodgkin lymphoma. Across the study: Patients were given intravenous nivolumab, 3 mg/kg, every 2 weeks.

Assay: immunoSEQ multiplex PCR; the TCRdb copy retains only in-frame clones and omits some. The data hold 95,000 to 120,000 clones, with 89% observed a single time. The sequencing here drew on peripheral blood mononuclear cells (PBMCs), taken before the second cycle of nivolumab. This receptor was taken from a human donor with classical Hodgkin lymphoma. This chain joins TRBV29-1 and TRBJ1-2, with TRBD1 as a possible D gene (5 bases). Written as DNA, the CDR3 is TGCAGCGTTAGGCGCAACGGTCCGAGGGGCTCTGGCTACACCTTC. Protein: CSVRRNGPRGSGYTF.